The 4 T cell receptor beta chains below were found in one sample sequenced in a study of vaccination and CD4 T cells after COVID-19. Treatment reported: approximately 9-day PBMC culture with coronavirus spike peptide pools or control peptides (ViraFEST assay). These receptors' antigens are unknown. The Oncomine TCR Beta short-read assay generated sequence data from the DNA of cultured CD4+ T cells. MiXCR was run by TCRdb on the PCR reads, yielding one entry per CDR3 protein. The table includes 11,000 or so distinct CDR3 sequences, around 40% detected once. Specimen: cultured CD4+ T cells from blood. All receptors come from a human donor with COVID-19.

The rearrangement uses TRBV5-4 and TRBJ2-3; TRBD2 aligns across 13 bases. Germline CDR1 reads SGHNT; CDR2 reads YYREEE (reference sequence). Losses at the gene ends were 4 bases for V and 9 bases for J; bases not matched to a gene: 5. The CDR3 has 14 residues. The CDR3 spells CASSPGTSGVTQYF. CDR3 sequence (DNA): TGTGCCAGCAGCCCTGGGACTAGCGGGGTCACGCAGTATTTT.

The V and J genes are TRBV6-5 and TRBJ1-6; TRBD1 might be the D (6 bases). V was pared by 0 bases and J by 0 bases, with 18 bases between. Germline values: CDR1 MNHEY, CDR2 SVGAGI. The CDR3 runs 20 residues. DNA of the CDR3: TGTGCCAGCAGTTACTCTACGGGACACGGACGCAGCTCCTATAATTCACCCCTCCACTTT. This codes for CASSYSTGHGRSSYNSPLHF.

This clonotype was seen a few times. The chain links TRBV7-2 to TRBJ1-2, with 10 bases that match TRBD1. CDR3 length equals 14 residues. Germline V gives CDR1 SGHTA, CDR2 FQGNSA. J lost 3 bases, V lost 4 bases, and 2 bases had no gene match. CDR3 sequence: CASSYGTGDYGYTF. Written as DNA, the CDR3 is TGTGCCAGCAGCTATGGGACAGGGGACTATGGCTACACCTTC.

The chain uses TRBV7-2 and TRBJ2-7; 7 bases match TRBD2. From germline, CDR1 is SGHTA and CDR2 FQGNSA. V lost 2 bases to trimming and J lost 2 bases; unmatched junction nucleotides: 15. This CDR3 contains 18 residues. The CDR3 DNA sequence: TGTGCCAGCAGCTTAAAGGTTAGCGGGTGGCACCTTCCCTACGAGCAGTACTTC. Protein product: CASSLKVSGWHLPYEQYF.